The present entry profiles one TCR beta chain with its context. This sample was included in a study of T cells after somatic rescue of genetic block. Profiled with immunoSEQ multiplex PCR; TCRdb holds only in-frame clones, not every one. The table lists fewer than 150,000 clones, around nine tenths of them singletons. Sequencing used peripheral blood mononuclear cells (PBMCs). This clonotype was obtained from a woman aged 18-35 years.

The CDR3: CASSYRASLASSYEQYF. For the CDR3, the DNA is TGTGCCAGCAGCTACCGGGCCTCACTCGCGAGCTCCTACGAGCAGTACTTC. The V gene is TRBV5-5, the J gene TRBJ2-7; D is uncertain. Trimming cost V 3 bases and J 0 bases, with 19 bases left between them. The CDR3 length is 17 residues. Germline values: CDR1 SGHKS, CDR2 YYEKEE (reference sequence). The full variable domain, completed using reference TRBV5-5 and TRBJ2-7, is DAGVTQSPTHLIKTRGQQVTLRCSPISGHKSVSWYQQVLGQGPQFIFQYYEKEERGRGNFPDRFSARQFPNYSSELNVNALLLGDSALYLCASSYRASLASSYEQYFGPGTRLTVT.